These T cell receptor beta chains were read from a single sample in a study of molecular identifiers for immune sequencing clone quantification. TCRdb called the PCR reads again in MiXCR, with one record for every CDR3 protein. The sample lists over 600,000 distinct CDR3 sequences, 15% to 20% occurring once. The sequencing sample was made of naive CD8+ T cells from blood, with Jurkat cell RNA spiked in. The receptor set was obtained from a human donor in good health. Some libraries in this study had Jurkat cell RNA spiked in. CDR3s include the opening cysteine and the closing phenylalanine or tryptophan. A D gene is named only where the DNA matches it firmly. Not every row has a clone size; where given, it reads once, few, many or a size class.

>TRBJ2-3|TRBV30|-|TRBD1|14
TGTGCCTGGACCGGGACAGGGAGCACAGATACGCAGTATTTT
CAWTGTGSTDTQYF
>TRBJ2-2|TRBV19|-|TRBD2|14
TGTGCCACGAAGACTAGCGGGGTCGGCGGGGAGCTGTTTTTT
CATKTSGVGGELFF
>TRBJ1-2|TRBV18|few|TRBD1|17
TGTGCCGGCTCCCTGCAAATATTGACAGGGGACCCAGGAGGCTACACCTTC
CAGSLQILTGDPGGYTF
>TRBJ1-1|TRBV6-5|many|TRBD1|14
TGTGCCAGCAGTCCAGGACAGGGGATCCCTGAAGCTTTCTTT
CASSPGQGIPEAFF
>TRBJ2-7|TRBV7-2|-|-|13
TGTGCCAGCAGCTTCACGCGCTTTTACGAGCAGTACTTC
CASSFTRFYEQYF
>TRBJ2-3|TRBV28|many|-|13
TGTGCCAGCAGTTTGGGGGACACAGATACGCAGTATTTT
CASSLGDTDTQYF
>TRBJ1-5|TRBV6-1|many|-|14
TGTGCCAGCAGTGAAATATATAGCAATCAGCCCCAGCATTTT
CASSEIYSNQPQHF
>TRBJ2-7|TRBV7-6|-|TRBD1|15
TGTGCCAGCAGCTACGGGACAGGGGATACCTACGAGCAGTACTTC
CASSYGTGDTYEQYF
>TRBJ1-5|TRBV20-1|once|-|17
TGCAGTGCCCCAGGGCCAGGGAAGAGTGATGGCAATCAGCCCCAGCATTTT
CSAPGPGKSDGNQPQHF
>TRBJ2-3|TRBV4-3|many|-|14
TGCGCCAGCAGCCAAGATCCGTACACAGATACGCAGTATTTT
CASSQDPYTDTQYF
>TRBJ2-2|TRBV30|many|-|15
TGTGCCTGGAGTGAGAGGACTCTTTTCACCGGGGAGCTGTTTTTT
CAWSERTLFTGELFF
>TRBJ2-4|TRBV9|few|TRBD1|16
TGTGCCAGCAGCCCTGGGACAGGGGTAGCCAAAAACATTCAGTACTTC
CASSPGTGVAKNIQYF
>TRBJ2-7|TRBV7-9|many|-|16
TGTGCCAGCAGCTTAGTGGCGGAGGGCAGGGTCTACGAGCAGTACTTC
CASSLVAEGRVYEQYF
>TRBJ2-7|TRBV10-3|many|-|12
TGTGCCATCAGAGCACAGGGTCACGAGCAGTACTTC
CAIRAQGHEQYF
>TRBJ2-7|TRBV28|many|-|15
TGTGCCAGCAGTTTACCAGGGGGGAAGCTGGACGAGCAGTACTTC
CASSLPGGKLDEQYF
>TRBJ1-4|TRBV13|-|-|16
TGTGCCAGCAGCAAAATTCCGGGACGGGCTAATGAAAAACTGTTTTTT
CASSKIPGRANEKLFF
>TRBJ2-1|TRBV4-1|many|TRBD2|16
TGCGCCAGCAGCCAAGGTACTAGCGGGGGTTACAATGAGCAGTTCTTC
CASSQGTSGGYNEQFF
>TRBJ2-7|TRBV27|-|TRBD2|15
TGTGCCAGCAGACAGACTAGCGGGATTGCCTACGAGCAGTACTTC
CASRQTSGIAYEQYF
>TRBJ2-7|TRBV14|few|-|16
TGTGCCAGCAGCCAAGGGGGAGGACTTAACTCCTACGAGCAGTACTTC
CASSQGGGLNSYEQYF
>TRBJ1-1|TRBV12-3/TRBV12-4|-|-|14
TGTGCCAGCTGCCCCACTGGGACTTTCACTGAAGCTTTCTTT
CASCPTGTFTEAFF
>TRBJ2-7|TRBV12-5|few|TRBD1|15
TGTGCTAGTGGCCCCCCCGACAGGGTCATCTACGAGCAGTACTTC
CASGPPDRVIYEQYF
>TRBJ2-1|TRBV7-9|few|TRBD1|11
TGTGTCGGGACAGGGGTTAATGAGCAGTTCTTC
CVGTGVNEQFF
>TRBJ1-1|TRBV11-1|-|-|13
TGTGCCAGCAGCATTGGGCAGGACACTGAAGCTTTCTTT
CASSIGQDTEAFF
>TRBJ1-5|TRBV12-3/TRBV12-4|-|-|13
TGTGCCAGCAGTACACAGGGCTATCAGCCCCAGCATTTT
CASSTQGYQPQHF
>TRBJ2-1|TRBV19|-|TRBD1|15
TGTGCCAGTGGACCCCCGGGACAGGTACGCAATGAGCAGTTCTTC
CASGPPGQVRNEQFF
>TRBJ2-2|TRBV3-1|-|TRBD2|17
TGTGCCAGCAGCCCTGGGGCTAGCGGGCGGGACACCGGGGAGCTGCTTTTT
CASSPGASGRDTGELLF
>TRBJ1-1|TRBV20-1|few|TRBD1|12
TGCAGTGCCGACAGGGCGGCCACTGAAGCTTTCTTT
CSADRAATEAFF
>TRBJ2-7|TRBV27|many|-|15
TGTGCCAGCAGTTTAACAGGGCAAACTCTCTACGAGCAGTACTTC
CASSLTGQTLYEQYF
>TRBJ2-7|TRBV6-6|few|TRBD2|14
TGTGCCAGCAGTTACGAGGGACTAGCCGACGAGCAGTACTTC
CASSYEGLADEQYF
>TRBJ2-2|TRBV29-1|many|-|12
TGCAGCGTTGTGGGGGTCACCGGGGAGCTGTTTTTT
CSVVGVTGELFF
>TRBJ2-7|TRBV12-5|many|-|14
TGTGCTAGTGGTTTGGTCGAACCCACGTACGAGCAGTACTTC
CASGLVEPTYEQYF
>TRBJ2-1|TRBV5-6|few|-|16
TGTGCCAGCAGCTTGGTCCGTAGTAGAGAGCGGAGTGAGCAGTTCTTC
CASSLVRSRERSEQFF
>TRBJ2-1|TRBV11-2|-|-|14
TGTGCCAGCAGCTTACAGGGGATTGGGAATGAGCAGTTCTTC
CASSLQGIGNEQFF